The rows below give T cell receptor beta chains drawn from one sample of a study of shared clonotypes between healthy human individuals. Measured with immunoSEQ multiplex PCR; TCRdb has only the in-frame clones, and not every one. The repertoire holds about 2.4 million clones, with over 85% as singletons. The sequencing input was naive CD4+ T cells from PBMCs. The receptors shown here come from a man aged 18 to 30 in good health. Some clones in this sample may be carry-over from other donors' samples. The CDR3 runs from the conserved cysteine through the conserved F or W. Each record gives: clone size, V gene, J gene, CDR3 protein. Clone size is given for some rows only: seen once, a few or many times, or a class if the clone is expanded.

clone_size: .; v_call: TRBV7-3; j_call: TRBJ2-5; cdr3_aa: CASSFRREETQYF
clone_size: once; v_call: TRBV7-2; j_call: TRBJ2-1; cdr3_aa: CASSLVGGAPSYNEQFF
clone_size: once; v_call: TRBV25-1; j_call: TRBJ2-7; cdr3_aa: CASARAAGEQYF
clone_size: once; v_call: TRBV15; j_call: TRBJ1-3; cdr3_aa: CATSNRRTGNTIYF
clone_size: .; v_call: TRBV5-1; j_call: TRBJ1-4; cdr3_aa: CASRQQGTNEKLFF
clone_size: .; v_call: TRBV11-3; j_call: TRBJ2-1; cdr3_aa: CASSSGVRLAGVTYNEQFF
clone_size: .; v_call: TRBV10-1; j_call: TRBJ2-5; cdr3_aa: CASSEGMTSGDQETQYF
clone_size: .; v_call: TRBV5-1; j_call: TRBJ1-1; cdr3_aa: CASSLEVRPTEAFF
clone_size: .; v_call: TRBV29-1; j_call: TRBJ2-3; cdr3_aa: CSVLQGADTQYF
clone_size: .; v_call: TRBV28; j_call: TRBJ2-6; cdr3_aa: CASTSPGLSGANVLTF
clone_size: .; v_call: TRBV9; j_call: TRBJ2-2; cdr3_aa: CASSVARGGTGELFF
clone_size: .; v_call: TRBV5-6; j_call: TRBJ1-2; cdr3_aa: CASSLWAGGYTF
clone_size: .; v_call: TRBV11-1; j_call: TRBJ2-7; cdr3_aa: CASSLGAGVGEQYF
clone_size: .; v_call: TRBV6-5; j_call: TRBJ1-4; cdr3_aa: CASSSRTGNNEKLFF
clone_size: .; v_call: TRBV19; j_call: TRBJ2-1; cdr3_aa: CASSIVYDAGSEQFF
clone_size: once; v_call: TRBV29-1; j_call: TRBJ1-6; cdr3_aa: CSARQGFNSPLHF
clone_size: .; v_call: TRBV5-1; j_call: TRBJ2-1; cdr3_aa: CASSLGDDYNEQFF
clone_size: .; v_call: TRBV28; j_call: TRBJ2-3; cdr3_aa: CASSRSSGIAGDTQYF
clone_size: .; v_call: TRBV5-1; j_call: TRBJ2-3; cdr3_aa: CASSLDPSPDTQYF
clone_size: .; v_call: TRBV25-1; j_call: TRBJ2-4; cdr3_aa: CASSSGGGNIQYF
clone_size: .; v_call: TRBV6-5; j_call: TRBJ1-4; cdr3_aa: CASSNTGGEKLFF
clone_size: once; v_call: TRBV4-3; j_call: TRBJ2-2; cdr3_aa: CASSQDPRDTGELFF
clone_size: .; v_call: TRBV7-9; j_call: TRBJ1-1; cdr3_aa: CASSLSANTEAFF
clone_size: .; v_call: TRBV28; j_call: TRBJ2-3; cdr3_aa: CASSPRLARSTDTQYF
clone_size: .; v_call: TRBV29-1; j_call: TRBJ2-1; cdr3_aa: CSVMGGQGSYNEQFF
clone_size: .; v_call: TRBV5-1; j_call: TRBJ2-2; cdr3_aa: CASSLGNQMAGELFF
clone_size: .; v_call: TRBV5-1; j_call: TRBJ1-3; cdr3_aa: CASRSGGQSSGNTIYF
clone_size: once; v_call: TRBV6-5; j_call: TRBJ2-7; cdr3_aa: CASSTDSLRSYEQYF
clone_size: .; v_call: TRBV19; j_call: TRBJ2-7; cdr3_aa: CASSTQNRGIAYEQYF
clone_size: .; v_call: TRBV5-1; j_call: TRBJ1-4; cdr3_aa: CASAEQVPGTNEKLFF
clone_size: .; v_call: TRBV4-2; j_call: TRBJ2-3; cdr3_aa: CASSQGTPPGDADTQYF
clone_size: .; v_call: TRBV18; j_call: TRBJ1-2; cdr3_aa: CASSPTPGPQGLNYGYTF
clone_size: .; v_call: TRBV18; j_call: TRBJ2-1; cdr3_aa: CASSPYRSYNEQFF
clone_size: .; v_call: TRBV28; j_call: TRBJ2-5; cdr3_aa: CASTPGGEETQYF
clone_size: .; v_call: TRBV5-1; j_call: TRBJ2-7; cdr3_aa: CASSPIAGTGDNEQYF
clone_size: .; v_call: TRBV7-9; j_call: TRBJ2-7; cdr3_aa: CASSLGSGEIYEQYF
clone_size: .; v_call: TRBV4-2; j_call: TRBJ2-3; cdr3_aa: CASSPGTSTDTQYF
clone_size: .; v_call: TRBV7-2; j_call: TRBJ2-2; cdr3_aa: CASSLVVSGSSGELFF
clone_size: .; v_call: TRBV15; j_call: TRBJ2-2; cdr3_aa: CATSRDLRAAGELFF
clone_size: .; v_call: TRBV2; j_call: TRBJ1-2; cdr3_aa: CASSDGQFYGYTF
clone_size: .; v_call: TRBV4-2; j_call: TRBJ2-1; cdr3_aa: CASSQVMGQGDNEQFF
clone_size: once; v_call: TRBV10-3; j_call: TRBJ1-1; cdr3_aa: CAISESSGSEEAFF
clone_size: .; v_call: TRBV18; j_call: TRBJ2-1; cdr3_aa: CASSLRTDNEQFF
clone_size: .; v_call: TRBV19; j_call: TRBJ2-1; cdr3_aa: CASSRGQGLYGYNEQFF
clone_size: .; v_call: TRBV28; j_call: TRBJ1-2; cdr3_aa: CASCLGGDRGYTF
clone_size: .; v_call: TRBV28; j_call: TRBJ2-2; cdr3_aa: CASRSGGQNTGELFF
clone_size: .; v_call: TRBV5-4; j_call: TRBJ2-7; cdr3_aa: CASSGTGKDEQYF